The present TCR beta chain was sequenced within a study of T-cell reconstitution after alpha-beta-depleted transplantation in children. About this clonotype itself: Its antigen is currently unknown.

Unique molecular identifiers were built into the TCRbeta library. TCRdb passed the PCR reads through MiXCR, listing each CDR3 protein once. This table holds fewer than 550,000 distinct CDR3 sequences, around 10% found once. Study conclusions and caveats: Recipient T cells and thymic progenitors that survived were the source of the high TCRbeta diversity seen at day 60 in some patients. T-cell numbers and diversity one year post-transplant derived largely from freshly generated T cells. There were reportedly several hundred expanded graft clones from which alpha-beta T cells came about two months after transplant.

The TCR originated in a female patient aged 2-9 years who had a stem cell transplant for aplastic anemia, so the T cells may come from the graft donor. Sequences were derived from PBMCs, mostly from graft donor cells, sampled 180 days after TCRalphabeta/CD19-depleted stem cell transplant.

In DNA, the CDR3 is TGTGCCAGCTCACCACGGGAGAAAGGCAATGAGCAGTTCTTC. Protein sequence: CASSPREKGNEQFF. The chain joins TRBV18 to TRBJ2-1, with D tentatively TRBD2 (5 bases). Germline CDR1 and CDR2: KGHSH and LQKENI. This CDR3 has 14 residues. V lost 1 base to trimming and J lost 6 bases, with 10 bases between them.